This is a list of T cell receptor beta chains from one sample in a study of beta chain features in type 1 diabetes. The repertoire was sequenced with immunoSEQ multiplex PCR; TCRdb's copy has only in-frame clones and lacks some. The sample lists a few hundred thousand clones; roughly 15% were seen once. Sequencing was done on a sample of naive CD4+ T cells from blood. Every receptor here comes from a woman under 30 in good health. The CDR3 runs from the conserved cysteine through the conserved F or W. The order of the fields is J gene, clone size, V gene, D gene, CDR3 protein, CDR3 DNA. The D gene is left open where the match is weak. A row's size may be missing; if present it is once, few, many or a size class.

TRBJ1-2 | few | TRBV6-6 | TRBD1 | CASSYRGQGIDYTF | TGTGCCAGCAGTTACAGGGGACAGGGAATAGACTACACCTTC
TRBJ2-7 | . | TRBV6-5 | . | CASSYQTWGERYEQYF | TGTGCCAGCAGTTACCAAACCTGGGGGGAGCGGTACGAGCAGTACTTC
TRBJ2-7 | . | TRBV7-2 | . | CASSLGRAYEQYF | TGTGCCAGCAGCTTAGGACGGGCCTACGAGCAGTACTTC
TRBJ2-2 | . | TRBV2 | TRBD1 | CASSPTGMNTGELFF | TGTGCCAGCAGTCCGACAGGGATGAACACCGGGGAGCTGTTTTTT
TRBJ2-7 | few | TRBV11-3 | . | CASSRGLTGREQYF | TGTGCCAGCAGCCGGGGGTTGACAGGGCGCGAGCAGTACTTC
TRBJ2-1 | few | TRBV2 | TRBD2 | CASKTSGILIYNEQFF | TGTGCCAGCAAGACTAGCGGGATCCTGATTTACAATGAGCAGTTCTTC
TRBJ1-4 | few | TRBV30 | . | CAWSAGTNEKLFF | TGTGCCTGGAGCGCAGGGACTAATGAAAAACTGTTTTTT
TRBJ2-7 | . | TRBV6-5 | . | CASSYSRTAHEQYF | TGTGCCAGCAGTTACTCTAGGACTGCTCACGAGCAGTACTTC
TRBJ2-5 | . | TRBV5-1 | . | CASRKRLAGGNQETQYF | TGCGCCAGCAGAAAAAGGTTGGCAGGGGGGAACCAAGAGACCCAGTACTTC
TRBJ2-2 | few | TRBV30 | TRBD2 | CAWRAGTSATGELFF | TGTGCCTGGAGGGCCGGGACTAGCGCCACCGGGGAGCTGTTTTTT
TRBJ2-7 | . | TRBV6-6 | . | CASSYVAVSYEQYF | TGTGCCAGCAGTTACGTGGCGGTCTCCTACGAGCAGTACTTC
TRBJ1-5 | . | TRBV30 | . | CAWSAGGAVQPQHF | TGTGCCTGGAGTGCTGGGGGGGCGGTTCAGCCCCAGCATTTT
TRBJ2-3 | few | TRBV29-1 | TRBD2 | CSVVRESSYF | TGCAGCGTTGTGCGGGAGTCGTCGTATTTT
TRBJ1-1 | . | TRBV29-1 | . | CSVFRVRTEAFF | TGCAGCGTTTTCAGGGTGCGAACTGAAGCTTTCTTT
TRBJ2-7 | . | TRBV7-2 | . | CASSLVRGNGEQYF | TGTGCCAGCAGCTTAGTACGGGGGAACGGCGAGCAGTACTTC
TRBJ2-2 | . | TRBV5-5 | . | CASSLVWQGNTGELFF | TGTGCCAGCAGCTTGGTTTGGCAGGGAAACACCGGGGAGCTGTTTTTT
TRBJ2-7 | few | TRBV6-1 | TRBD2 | CASSDQLAGGLYEQYF | TGTGCCAGCAGTGACCAACTAGCGGGAGGACTCTACGAGCAGTACTTC
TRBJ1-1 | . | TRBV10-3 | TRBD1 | CATRDRDNEAFF | TGTGCCACAAGGGACAGAGACAATGAAGCTTTCTTT
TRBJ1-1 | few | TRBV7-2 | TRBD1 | CASSLIGQGLRRAFF | TGTGCCAGCAGCTTAATTGGACAGGGCTTGCGGAGGGCTTTCTTT
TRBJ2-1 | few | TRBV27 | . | CASSLYRSDNEQFF | TGTGCCAGCAGTTTATACAGGTCCGACAATGAGCAGTTCTTC
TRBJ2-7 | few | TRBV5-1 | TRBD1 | CASSLVTGNTYEQYF | TGCGCCAGCAGCTTGGTGACAGGGAACACCTACGAGCAGTACTTC
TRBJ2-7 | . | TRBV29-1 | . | CSVGTGRAWEQYF | TGCAGCGTTGGTACCGGGAGAGCGTGGGAGCAGTACTTC
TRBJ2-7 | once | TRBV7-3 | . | CASSPGQFYEQYF | TGTGCCAGCAGTCCTGGACAGTTCTACGAGCAGTACTTC
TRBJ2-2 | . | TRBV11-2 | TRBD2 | CASHGGSGELFF | TGTGCCAGCCACGGGGGGAGCGGGGAGCTGTTTTTT
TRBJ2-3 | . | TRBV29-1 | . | CSVEGQTISTDTQYF | TGCAGCGTTGAAGGACAGACCATTAGCACAGATACGCAGTATTTT
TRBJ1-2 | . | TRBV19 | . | CASFRINYGYTF | TGTGCCAGTTTTAGAATCAACTATGGCTACACCTTC
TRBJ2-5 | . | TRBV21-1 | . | CASSKGAGVYRAGETQYF | TGTGCCAGCAGCAAAGGGGCGGGGGTGTACAGGGCAGGGGAGACCCAGTACTTC